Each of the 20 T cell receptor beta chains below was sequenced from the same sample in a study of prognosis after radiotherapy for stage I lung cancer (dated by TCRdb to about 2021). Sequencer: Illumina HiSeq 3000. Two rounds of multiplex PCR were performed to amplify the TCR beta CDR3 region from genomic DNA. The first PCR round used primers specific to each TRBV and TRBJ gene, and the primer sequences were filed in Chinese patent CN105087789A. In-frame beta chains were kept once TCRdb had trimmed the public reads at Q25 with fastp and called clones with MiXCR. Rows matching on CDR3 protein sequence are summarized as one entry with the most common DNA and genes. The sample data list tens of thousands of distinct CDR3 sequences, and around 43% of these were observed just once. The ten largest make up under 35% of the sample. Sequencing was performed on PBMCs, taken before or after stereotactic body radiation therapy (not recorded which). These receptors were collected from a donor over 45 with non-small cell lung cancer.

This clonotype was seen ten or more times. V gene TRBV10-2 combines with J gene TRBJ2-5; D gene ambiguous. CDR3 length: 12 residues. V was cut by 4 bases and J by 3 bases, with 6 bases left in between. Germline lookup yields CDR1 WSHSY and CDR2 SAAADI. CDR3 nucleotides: TGCGCCAGCAGTGCCCTGAAAGAGACCCAGTACTTC. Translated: CASSALKETQYF.

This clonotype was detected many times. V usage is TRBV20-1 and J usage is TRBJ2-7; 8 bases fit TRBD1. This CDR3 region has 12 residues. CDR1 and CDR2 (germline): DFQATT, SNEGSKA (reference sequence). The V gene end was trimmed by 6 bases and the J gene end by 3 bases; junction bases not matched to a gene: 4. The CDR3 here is CSAWTGSYEQYF. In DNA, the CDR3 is TGCAGTGCATGGACAGGGAGCTACGAGCAGTACTTC.

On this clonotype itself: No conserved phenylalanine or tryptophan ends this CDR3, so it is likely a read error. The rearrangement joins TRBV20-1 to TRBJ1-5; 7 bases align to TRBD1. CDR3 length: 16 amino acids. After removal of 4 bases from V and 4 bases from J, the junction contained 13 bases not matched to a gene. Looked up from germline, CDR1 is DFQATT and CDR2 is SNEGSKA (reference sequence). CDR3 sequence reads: CSAKFLRGRFNQPQHS. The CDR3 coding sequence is TGCAGTGCTAAGTTTTTAAGGGGGCGATTTAATCAGCCCCAGCATTCT.

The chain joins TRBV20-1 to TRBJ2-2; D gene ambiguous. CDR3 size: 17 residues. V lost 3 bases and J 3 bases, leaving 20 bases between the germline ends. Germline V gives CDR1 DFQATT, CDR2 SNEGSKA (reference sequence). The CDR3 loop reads CSARAVCAGADTGELFF. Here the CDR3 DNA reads TGCAGTGCTAGGGCGGTTTGCGCAGGTGCCGACACCGGGGAGCTGTTTTTT.

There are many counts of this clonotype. The CDR3 DNA is TGTGCCAGTAGTATTAATGGGTTTTCGGTAGGCGAGCAGTACTTC. It codes for CASSINGFSVGEQYF. V gene TRBV19 combines with J gene TRBJ2-7, with no clear D. Deletions cut 3 bases from V and 6 bases from J, with 18 bases between. CDR3 length: 15 residues. Germline V gives CDR1 LNHDA, CDR2 SQIVND (reference sequence).

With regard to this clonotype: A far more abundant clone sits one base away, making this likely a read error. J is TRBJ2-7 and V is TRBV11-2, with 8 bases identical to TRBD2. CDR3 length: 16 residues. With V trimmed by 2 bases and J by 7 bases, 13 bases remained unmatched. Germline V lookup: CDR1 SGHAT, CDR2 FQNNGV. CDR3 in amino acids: CASSLIARGGLDEQYF. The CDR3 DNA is TGTGCCAGCAGCTTAATTGCCCGGGGGGGCCTCGATGAGCAGTACTTC.

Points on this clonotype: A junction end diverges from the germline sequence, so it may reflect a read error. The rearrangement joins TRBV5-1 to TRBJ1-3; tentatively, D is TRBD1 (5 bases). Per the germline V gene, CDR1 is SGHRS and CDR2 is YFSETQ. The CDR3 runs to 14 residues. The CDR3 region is CANSQWDPGNTIYF. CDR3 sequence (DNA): TGCGCCAACAGCCAATGGGACCCAGGAAACACCATATATTTT.

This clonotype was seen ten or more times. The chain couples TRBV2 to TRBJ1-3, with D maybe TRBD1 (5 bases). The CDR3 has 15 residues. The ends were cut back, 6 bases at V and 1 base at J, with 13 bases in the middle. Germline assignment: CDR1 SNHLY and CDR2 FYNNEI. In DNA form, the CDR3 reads TGTGCCAGCAGCCCATCCCCAGGGTCTGGAAACACCATATATTTT. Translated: CASSPSPGSGNTIYF.

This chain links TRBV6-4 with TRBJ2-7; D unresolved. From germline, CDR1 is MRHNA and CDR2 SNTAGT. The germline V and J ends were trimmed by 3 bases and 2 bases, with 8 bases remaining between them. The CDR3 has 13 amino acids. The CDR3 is CASSEGTTYEQYF. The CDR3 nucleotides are TGTGCCAGCAGTGAAGGTACAACCTACGAGCAGTACTTC.

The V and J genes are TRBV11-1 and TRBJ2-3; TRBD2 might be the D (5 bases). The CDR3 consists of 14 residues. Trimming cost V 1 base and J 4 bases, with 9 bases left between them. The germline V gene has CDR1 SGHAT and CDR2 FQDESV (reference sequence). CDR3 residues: CASSLGREADTQYF. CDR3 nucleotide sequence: TGTGCCAGCAGCTTAGGTCGGGAAGCAGATACGCAGTATTTT.

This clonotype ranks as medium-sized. CDR3 amino acids: CASSFRAGTGENGYTF. The CDR3 nucleotides are TGTGCCAGCAGCTTTAGGGCGGGGACAGGGGAGAATGGCTACACCTTC. The chain has TRBV7-2 and TRBJ1-2, with 10 bases matching TRBD1. This CDR3 has 16 residues. Germline V gene data show CDR1 as SGHTA and CDR2 as FQGNSA. The V gene end was trimmed by 3 bases and the J gene end by 6 bases; junction bases not matched to a gene: 10.

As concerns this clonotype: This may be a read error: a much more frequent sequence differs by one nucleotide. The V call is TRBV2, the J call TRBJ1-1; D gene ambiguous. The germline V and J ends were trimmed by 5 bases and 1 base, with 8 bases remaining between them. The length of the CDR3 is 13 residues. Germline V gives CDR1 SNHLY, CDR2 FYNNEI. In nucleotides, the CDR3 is TGTGCCAGCAGTCCGGACGGGAACACTGAAGCTTTCTTT. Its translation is CASSPDGNTEAFF.

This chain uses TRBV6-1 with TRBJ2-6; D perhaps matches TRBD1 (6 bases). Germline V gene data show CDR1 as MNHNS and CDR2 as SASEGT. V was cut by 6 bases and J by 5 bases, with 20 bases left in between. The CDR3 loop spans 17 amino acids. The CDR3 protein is CASSPEGWGPWANVLTF. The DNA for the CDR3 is TGTGCCAGCAGCCCGGAAGGGTGGGGGCCCTGGGCCAACGTCCTGACTTTC.

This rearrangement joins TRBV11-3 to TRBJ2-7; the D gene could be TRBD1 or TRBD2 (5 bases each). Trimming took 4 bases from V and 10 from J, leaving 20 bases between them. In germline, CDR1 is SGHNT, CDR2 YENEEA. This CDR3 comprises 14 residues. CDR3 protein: CASSSSGTVKDQYF. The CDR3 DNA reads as TGTGCCAGCAGCTCTTCCGGGACGGTTAAAGATCAGTACTTC.

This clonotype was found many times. The CDR3 is CASSPDQETQYF. For the CDR3, the DNA is TGTGCCAGCAGTCCCGACCAAGAGACCCAGTACTTC. V usage is TRBV12-3 or TRBV12-4 and J usage is TRBJ2-5; the D is unclear. Trimming took 5 bases from V and 0 from J, leaving 4 bases between them. The CDR3 is 12 residues long.

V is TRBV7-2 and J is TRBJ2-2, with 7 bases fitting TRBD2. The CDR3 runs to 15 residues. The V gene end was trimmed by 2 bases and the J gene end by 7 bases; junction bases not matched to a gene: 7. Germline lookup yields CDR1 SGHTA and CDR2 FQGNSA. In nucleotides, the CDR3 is TGTGCCAGCAGCTTACTCAGCGGGATCGACGGGGAGCTGTTTTTT. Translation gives CASSLLSGIDGELFF.

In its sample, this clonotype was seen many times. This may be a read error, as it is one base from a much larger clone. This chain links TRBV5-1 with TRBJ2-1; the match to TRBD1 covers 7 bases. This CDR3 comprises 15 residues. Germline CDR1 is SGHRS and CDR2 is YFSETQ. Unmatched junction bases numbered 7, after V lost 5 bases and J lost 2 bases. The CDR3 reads CASSWDRSTYNEQFF. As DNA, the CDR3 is TGCGCCAGCAGTTGGGACAGATCGACCTACAATGAGCAGTTCTTC.

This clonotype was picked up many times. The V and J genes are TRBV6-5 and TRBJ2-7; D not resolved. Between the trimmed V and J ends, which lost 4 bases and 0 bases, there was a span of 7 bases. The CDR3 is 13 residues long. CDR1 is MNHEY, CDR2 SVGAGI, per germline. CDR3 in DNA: TGTGCCAGCAGTTTACCGAGCTCCTACGAGCAGTACTTC. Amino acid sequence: CASSLPSSYEQYF.

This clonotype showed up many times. The CDR3 sequence is CASSLAQGGSPLHF. DNA for the CDR3: TGTGCCAGCAGCTTGGCACAGGGGGGTTCACCCCTCCACTTT. The J gene is TRBJ1-6, the V gene TRBV5-6; 8 bases fit TRBD1. V lost 0 bases and J lost 9; bases outside the gene matches: 2. Germline values: CDR1 SGHDT, CDR2 YYEEEE. The CDR3 length is 14 residues.

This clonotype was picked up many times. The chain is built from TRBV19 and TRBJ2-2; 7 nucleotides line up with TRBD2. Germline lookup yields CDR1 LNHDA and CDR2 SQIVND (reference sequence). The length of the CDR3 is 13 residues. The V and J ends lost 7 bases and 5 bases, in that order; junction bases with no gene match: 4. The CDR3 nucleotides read TGTGCCAGTACTGGGGGAGGGACCGGGGAGCTGTTTTTT. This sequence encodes CASTGGGTGELFF. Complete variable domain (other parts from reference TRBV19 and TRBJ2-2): DGGITQSPKYLFRKEGQNVTLSCEQNLNHDAMYWYRQDPGQGLRLIYYSQIVNDFQKGDIAEGYSVSREKKESFPLTVTSAQKNPTAFYLCASTGGGTGELFFGEGSRLTVL.